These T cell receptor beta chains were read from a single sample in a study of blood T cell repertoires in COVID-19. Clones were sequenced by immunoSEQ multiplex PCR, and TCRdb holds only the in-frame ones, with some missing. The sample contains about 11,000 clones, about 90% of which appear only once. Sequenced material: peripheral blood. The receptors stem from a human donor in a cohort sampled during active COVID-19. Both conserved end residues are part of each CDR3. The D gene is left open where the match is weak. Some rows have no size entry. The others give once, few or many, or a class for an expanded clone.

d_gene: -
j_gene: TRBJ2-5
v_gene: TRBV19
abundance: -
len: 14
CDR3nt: TGTGCCAGTAGTTTTGGGCCCCCAACAGAGACCCAGTACTTC
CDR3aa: CASSFGPPTETQYF

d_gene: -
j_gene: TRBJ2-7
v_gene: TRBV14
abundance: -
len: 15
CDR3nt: TGTGCCAGCAGCCAAGATCTAGCGAGATCCTACGAGCAGTACTTC
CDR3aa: CASSQDLARSYEQYF

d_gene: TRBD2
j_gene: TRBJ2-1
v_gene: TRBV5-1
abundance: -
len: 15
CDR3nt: TGCGCCAGCAGCCCCGCGGGAGTATCCTACAATGAGCAGTTCTTC
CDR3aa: CASSPAGVSYNEQFF

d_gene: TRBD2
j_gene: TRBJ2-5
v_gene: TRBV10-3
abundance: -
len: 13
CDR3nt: TGTGCCACTCAAGCGGGAGAGGGAGAGACCCAGTACTTC
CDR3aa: CATQAGEGETQYF

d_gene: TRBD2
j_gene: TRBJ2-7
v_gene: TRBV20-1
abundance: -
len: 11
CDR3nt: TGCAGTGCTAGAGATGGGAGGGGGCAGTACTTC
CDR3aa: CSARDGRGQYF

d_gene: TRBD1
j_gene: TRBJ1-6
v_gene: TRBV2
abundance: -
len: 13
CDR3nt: TGTGCCAGCGGACAGGGCAATAATTCACCCCTCCACTTT
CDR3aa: CASGQGNNSPLHF

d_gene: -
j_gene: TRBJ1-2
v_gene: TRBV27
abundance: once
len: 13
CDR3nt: TGTGCCAGCAAACAGGGCGGTAACTATGGCTACACCTTC
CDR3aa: CASKQGGNYGYTF

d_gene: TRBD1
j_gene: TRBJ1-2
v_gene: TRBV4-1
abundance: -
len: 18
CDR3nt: TGCGCCAGCAGCCAATACTCCGGGACAGGGGATCGGCGGGATGGCTACACCTTC
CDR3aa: CASSQYSGTGDRRDGYTF

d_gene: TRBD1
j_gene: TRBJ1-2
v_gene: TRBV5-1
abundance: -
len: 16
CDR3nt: TGCGCCAGCAGCTTGGAAGGACAGGGGGCTCACTATGGCTACACCTTC
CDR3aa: CASSLEGQGAHYGYTF

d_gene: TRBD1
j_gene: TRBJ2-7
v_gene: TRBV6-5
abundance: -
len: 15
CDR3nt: TGTGCCAGCAGTTACACATACAGGGGTGAAGGGGAGCAGTACTTC
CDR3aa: CASSYTYRGEGEQYF

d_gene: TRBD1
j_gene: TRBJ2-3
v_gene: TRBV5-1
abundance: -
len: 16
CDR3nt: TGCGCCAGCAGCTTGGCCGTGACAGGGGTTACAGATACGCAGTATTTT
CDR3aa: CASSLAVTGVTDTQYF

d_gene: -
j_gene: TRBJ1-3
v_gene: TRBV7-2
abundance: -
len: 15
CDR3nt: TGTGCCAGCAGCTTAGTGGCTTTCTCTGGAAACACCATATATTTT
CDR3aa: CASSLVAFSGNTIYF

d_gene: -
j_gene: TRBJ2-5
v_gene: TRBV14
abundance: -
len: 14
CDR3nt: TGTGCCAGCAGCCGAGACAGTGCTCAAGAGACCCAGTACTTC
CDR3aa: CASSRDSAQETQYF

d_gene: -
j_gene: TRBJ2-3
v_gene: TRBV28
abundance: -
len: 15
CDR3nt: TGTGCCAGCAGCTCCGGGGGTCGGGGAGCAGATACGCAGTATTTT
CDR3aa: CASSSGGRGADTQYF

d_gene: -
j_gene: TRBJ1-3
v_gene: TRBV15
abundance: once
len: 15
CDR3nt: TGTGCCACCAGCAAGGACCGGGGCTCTGGAAACACCATATATTTT
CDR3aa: CATSKDRGSGNTIYF

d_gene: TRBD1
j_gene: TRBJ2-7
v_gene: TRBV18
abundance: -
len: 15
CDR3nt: TGTGCCAGCTCACGGGGGACAGGTGACACCTACGAGCAGTACTTC
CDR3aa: CASSRGTGDTYEQYF

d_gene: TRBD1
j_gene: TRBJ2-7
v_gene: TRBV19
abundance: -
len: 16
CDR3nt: TGTGCCAGTAGTAAACTCAACACAGGGGGACATGGCGAGCAGTACTTC
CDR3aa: CASSKLNTGGHGEQYF

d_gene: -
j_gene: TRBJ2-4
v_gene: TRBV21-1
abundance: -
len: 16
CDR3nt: TGTGCCAGCAGCAAAGGGACTAGCGGTGCCAAAAACATTCAGTACTTC
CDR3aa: CASSKGTSGAKNIQYF

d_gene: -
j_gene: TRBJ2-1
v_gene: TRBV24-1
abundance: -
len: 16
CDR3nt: TGTGCCACCAGTGATTCCCGGGACACGTCTCTAGGGGAGCAGTTCTTC
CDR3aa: CATSDSRDTSLGEQFF

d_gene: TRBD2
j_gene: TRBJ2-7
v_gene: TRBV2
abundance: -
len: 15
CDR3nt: TGTGCCAGCAGTGCGTCAGCGGGAGGAGCCTACGAGCAGTACTTC
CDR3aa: CASSASAGGAYEQYF

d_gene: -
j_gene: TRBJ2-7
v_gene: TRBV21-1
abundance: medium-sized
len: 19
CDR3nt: TGTGCCAGCAGCCCTCGCCGGGACAGAAAAACCCTAGCAGGAGTGGGGCAGTACTTC
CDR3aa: CASSPRRDRKTLAGVGQYF

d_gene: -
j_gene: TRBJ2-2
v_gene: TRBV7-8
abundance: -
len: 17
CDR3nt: TGTGCCAGTTCGAACCCCCGGAGTCCCAAAGGTACCGGGGAGCTGTTTTTT
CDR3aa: CASSNPRSPKGTGELFF

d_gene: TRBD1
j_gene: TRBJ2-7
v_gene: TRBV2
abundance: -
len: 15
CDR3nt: TGTGCCAGCAGTGACCCCGGGACAGGGTCGCACGAGCAGTACTTC
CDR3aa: CASSDPGTGSHEQYF

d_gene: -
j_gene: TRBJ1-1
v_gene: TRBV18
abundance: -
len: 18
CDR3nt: TGTGCCAGCTCCCCCAGGGTTCCGGACGGATGGTCGAACACTGAAGCTTTCTTT
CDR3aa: CASSPRVPDGWSNTEAFF

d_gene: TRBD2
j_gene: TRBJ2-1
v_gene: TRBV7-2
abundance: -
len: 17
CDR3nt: TGTGCCAGCAGCTTATTTACCCTAGCGGGAATCTACAATGAGCAGTTCTTC
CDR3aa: CASSLFTLAGIYNEQFF

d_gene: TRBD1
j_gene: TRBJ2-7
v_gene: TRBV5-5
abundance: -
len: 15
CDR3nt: TGTGCCAGCAGCTTATTACAGGGGGCGCGATACGAGCAGTACTTC
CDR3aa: CASSLLQGARYEQYF

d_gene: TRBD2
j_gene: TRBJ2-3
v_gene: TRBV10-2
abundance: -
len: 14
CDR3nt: TGCGCCAGCAGTGAACGGGAGGGGGTGGATACGCAGTATTTT
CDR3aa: CASSEREGVDTQYF

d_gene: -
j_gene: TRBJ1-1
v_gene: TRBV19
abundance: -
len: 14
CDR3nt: TGTGCCAGTAGTATAGCAGGCTTTAACACTGAAGCTTTCTTT
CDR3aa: CASSIAGFNTEAFF

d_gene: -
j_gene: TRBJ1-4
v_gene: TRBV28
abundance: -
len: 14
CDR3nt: TGTGCCAGCAGCCCGATATCGGGGGTTGAAAAACTGTTTTTT
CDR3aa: CASSPISGVEKLFF

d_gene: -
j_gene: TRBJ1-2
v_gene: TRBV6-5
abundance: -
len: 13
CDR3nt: TGTGCCAGCAGCTTCCTAGGTCCTTATGGCTACACCTTC
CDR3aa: CASSFLGPYGYTF

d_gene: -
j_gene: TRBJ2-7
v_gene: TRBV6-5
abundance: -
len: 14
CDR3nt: TGTGCCAGCAGTTACATAGGTGGAGGGGCCGAGCAGTACTTC
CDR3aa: CASSYIGGGAEQYF

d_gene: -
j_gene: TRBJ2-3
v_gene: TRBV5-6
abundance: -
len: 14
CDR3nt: TGTGCCAGCAGCTTGGCGGTAGTCACAGATACGCAGTATTTT
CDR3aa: CASSLAVVTDTQYF

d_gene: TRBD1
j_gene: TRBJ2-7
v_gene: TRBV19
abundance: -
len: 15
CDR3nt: TGTGCCAGTAGTGCATCTCCGGGACAGGCCTACGAGCAGTACTTC
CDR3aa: CASSASPGQAYEQYF

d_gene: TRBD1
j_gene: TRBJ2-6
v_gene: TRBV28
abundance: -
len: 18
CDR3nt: TGTGCCAGCAGTTCCGCGGGACAGGGGTATCCTGGGGCCAACGTCCTGACTTTC
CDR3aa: CASSSAGQGYPGANVLTF

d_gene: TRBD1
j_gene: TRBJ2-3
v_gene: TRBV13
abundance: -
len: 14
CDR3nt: TGTGCCATTCCCGGGACAGGGGGACCAGATACGCAGTATTTT
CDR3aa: CAIPGTGGPDTQYF

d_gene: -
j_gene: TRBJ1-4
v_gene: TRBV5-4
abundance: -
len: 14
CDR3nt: TGTGCCAGCAGCTTACGGGAGACTAATGAAAAACTGTTTTTT
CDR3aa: CASSLRETNEKLFF

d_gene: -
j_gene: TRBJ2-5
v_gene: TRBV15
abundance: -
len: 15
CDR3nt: TGTGCCACCAGCAGAGATCGAGGGAGACAAGAGACCCAGTACTTC
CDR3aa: CATSRDRGRQETQYF

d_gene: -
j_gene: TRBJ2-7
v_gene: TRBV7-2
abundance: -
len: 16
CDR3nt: TGTGCCAGCAGCTTAGGAACAGGGAGTATCACCTACGAGCAGTACTTC
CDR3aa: CASSLGTGSITYEQYF

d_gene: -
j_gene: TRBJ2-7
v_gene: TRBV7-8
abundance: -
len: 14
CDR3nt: TGTGCCAGCAGCCCCTTGAGCGGGCCCTACGAGCAGTACTTC
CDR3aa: CASSPLSGPYEQYF

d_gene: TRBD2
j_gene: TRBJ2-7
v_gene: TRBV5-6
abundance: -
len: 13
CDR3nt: TGTGCCAGCAGCTGGGGACTAGTCAACGAGCAGTACTTC
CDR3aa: CASSWGLVNEQYF